A single sample gave rise to the 5 T cell receptor beta chains below, sequenced in a study of CD8 T cells in ankylosing spondylitis. MiXCR, applied by TCRdb to the 5' RACE reads, yields one record per CDR3 protein. Of about 110,000 distinct CDR3 sequences listed, nearly 25% are singletons. Sequencing was performed on synovial fluid, either unsorted or a sorted T cell fraction (not recorded which). Receptors were obtained from a male donor with ankylosing spondylitis.

This clonotype was counted only a few times. V gene TRBV6-1 combines with J gene TRBJ2-1; 11 bases agree with TRBD2. The V gene's germline CDR1 is MNHNS and CDR2 SASEGT. The CDR3 contains 14 residues. The V segment lost 10 bases and the J segment 4 bases; nucleotides outside the gene matches: 6. In nucleotides, the CDR3 is TGTGCCACCGACGGACTAGCGGGTTACAATGAGCAGTTCTTC. Encoded protein: CATDGLAGYNEQFF.

This clonotype was detected ten times or more. The rearrangement uses TRBV20-1 and TRBJ2-3; 10 bases match TRBD1. The CDR3 has 16 amino acids. Germline CDR1 reads DFQATT; CDR2 reads SNEGSKA (reference sequence). J lost 0 bases, V lost 2 bases, and 5 bases had no gene match. The CDR3 spells CSARPRTGGSTDTQYF. DNA for the CDR3: TGCAGTGCTAGACCCCGGACAGGGGGAAGCACAGATACGCAGTATTTT.

This clonotype was found once. The chain recombines TRBV7-9 with TRBJ2-3; D might be TRBD1 (6 bases). The CDR3 extends over 12 amino acids. The ends were cut back, 5 bases at V and 5 bases at J, with 8 bases in the middle. Germline V gene lookup returns CDR1 SEHNR and CDR2 FQNEAQ (reference sequence). DNA of the CDR3: TGTGCCAGCAGCCCACAGGGAGATACGCAGTATTTT. Protein product: CASSPQGDTQYF.

This clonotype was seen more than once but under ten times. The CDR3 loop reads CASSFGRVETQYF. CDR3 in DNA: TGCGCCAGCAGCTTTGGCAGGGTTGAGACCCAGTACTTC. This chain uses TRBV5-1 with TRBJ2-5; a weak D match, TRBD1 (5 bases). Germline CDR1 is SGHRS and CDR2 is YFSETQ. The CDR3 has 13 residues. V dropped 2 bases and J dropped 5 bases, with 10 bases sitting between them.

The chain joins TRBV15 to TRBJ1-3; no firm D call. The CDR3 runs to 15 residues. Germline loops: CDR1 LNHNV, CDR2 YYDKDF (reference sequence). The V end lost 6 bases, the J end lost 0 bases, and 12 bases lay between the germline ends. This CDR3 is CATRPQPSSGNTIYF. The DNA for the CDR3 is TGTGCCACCAGGCCTCAGCCTTCCTCTGGAAACACCATATATTTT.